Reported below is one TCR beta chain. The sample belongs to a study of OX40 agonist ivuxolimab in advanced cancers. Looking at the study overall: Intravenous ivuxolimab was administered to patients every 2 weeks at 0.01 to 10 mg/kg.

Libraries were prepared by immunoSEQ multiplex PCR; TCRdb keeps only in-frame clonotypes and omits some of them. Found here are about 53,000 clones, roughly nine tenths of them singletons; the top ten hold roughly 10%. CDR1 is GTSNPN, CDR2 SVGIG, per germline (reference sequence). The CDR3 loop spans 12 amino acids. The V end was cut by 1 base, the J end by 5 bases, with 8 bases between. Sequencing was performed on CD4+ or CD8+ T cells sorted from blood, taken in a trial of the OX40 agonist ivuxolimab. The sequence was collected from an adult with an advanced solid tumor such as melanoma, head and neck, liver or kidney cancer. This chain joins TRBV30 and TRBJ1-1; D not resolved. CDR3 bases: TGTGCCTGGAGTGCCCTCTGGACTGAAGCTTTCTTT. It translates to CAWSALWTEAFF.